This T cell receptor beta chain was documented in a study of blood T cell repertoires in COVID-19. Turning to the study itself: COVID-19 samples collected from the United States, Italy and Spain covered acute and convalescent phases.

Germline V gives CDR1 SGHAT, CDR2 FQNNGV. Trimming at V came to 5 bases and at J to 1 base, leaving 7 bases not matched to a gene. The CDR3 covers 15 residues. How the authors handled the data: Researchers report that nucleated cell counts were estimated from reference gene primer amplification. The repertoire was sequenced with immunoSEQ multiplex PCR; TCRdb's copy has only in-frame clones and lacks some. V and J calls and clone size are given by that table; D and trimming were obtained from the DNA. The top ten hold around 11% of the sample, which has roughly 250,000 clones, about 81% seen once. This clone was recorded a few times.

The TCR was taken from an older woman with active or convalescent COVID-19. Sequencing used peripheral blood. J is TRBJ2-7 and V is TRBV11-2, with 8 bases that match TRBD1. CDR3: CASSITDRASYEQYF. CDR3 nucleotide sequence: TGTGCCAGCAGCATAACGGACAGGGCATCCTACGAGCAGTACTTC.